A single T cell receptor (beta chain) is shown here with its context. Assay: immunoSEQ multiplex PCR; the TCRdb copy retains only in-frame clones and omits some. This sample has millions of clones, with about 92% found just once. This entry belongs to a study of shared clonotypes between healthy human individuals. Positive CCR7 selection of CD45RO-negative cells yielded the naive CD8 cells, and terminally differentiated effector memory CD45RA+ cells were excluded. V lost 5 bases to trimming and J lost 6 bases, with 9 bases between them. This CDR3 comprises 12 residues. Per germline, CDR1 MDHEN and CDR2 SYDVKM.

J is TRBJ2-3 and V is TRBV28; no clear D gene. This clonotype was obtained from a man between 18 and 35 years old in good health. Some clones in this sample may be carry-over from other donors' samples. What was sequenced was naive CD8+ T cells from PBMCs. The CDR3 here is CASSPHLDTQYF. CDR3 DNA: TGTGCCAGCAGTCCACACCTTGATACGCAGTATTTT.